This TCR beta chain was captured by sequencing in a study of early T cells in non-severe SARS-CoV-2 infection. Turning to the study itself: Bulk RNA from unsorted whole blood was sequenced; chains were unpaired.

Attached unique molecular identifiers marked individual cDNA molecules. A single record per CDR3 protein comes from TCRdb applying MiXCR to the 5' RACE reads. In the table there are 55,000 to 70,000 distinct CDR3 sequences, about 4.6% of which are singletons. CDR3 length: 15 residues. The V end lost 0 bases, the J end lost 5 bases, and 12 bases lay between the germline ends. Germline CDR1 and CDR2: SGHRS and YFSETQ. The chain has TRBV5-1 and TRBJ1-5; D might be TRBD1 (5 bases). Material: whole blood, obtained at baseline. This sequence was found in an adult who was a healthcare worker with PCR-confirmed SARS-CoV-2 infection or an uninfected control (not recorded which). The donor label of this sample is uncertain. Here the CDR3 DNA reads TGCGCCAGCAGCTTGGAAGGGGTAGGGGATCAGCCCCAGCATTTT. It specifies CASSLEGVGDQPQHF.